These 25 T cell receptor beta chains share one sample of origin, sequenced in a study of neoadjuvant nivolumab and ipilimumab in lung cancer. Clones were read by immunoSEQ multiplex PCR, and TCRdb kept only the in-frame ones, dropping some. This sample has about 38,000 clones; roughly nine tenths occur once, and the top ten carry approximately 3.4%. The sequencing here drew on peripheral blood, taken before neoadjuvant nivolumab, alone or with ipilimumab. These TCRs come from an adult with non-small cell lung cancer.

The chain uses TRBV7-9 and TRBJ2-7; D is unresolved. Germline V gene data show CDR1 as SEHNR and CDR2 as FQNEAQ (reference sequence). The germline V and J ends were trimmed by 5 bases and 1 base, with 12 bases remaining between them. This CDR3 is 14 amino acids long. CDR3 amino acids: CASSPTTVSYEQYF. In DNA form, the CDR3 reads TGTGCCAGCAGCCCGACCACGGTTTCCTACGAGCAGTACTTC. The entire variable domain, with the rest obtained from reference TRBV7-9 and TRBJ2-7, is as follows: DTGVSQNPRHKITKRGQNVTFRCDPISEHNRLYWYRQTLGQGPEFLTYFQNEAQLEKSRLLSDRFSAERPKGSFSTLEIQRTEQGDSAMYLCASSPTTVSYEQYFGPGTRLTVT.

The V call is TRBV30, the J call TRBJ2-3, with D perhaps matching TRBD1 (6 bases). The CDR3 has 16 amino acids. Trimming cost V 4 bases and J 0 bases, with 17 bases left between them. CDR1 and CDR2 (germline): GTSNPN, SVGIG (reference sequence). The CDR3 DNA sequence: TGTGCCTGGACTTCAGGGGTGCGGACCAGCACAGATACGCAGTATTTT. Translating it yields CAWTSGVRTSTDTQYF.

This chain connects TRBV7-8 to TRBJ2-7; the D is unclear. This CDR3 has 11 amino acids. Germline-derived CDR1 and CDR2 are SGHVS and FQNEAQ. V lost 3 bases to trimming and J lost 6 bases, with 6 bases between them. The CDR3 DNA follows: TGTGCCAGCAGCTTTGCCTCCGAGCAGTACTTC. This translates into CASSFASEQYF. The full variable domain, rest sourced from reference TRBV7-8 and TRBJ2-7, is GAGVSQSPRYKVAKRGQDVALRCDPISGHVSLFWYQQALGQGPEFLTYFQNEAQLDKSGLPSDRFFAERPEGSVSTLKIQRTQQEDSAVYLCASSFASEQYFGPGTRLTVT.

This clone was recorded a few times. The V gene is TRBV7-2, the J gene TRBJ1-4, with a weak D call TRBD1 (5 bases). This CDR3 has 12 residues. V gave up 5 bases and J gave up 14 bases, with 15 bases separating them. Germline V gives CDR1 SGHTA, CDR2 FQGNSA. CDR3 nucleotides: TGTGCCAGCAGCCCTGCAGGGTCGTTGCTGTTTTTT. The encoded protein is CASSPAGSLLFF.

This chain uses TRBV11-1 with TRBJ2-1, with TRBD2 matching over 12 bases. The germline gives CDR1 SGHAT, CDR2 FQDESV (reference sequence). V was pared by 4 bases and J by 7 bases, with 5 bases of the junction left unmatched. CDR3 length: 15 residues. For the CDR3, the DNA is TGTGCCAGCAGCTATGAACTAGCGGGAGGTAATGAGCAGTTCTTC. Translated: CASSYELAGGNEQFF.

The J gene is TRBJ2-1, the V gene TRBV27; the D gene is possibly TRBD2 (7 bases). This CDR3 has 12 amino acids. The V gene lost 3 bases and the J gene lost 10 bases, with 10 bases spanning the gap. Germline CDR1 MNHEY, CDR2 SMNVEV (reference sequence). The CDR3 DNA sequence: TGTGCCAGCAGTTTTGGGGGGGGCGAGCAGTTCTTC. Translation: CASSFGGGEQFF.

The CDR3 DNA sequence: TGTGCCAGCAGCGTCGGGACAGGAGCCTTTAATGAAAAACTGTTTTTT. This codes for CASSVGTGAFNEKLFF. V and J are TRBV9 and TRBJ1-4; 8 nucleotides agree with TRBD1. Germline CDR1 reads SGDLS; CDR2 reads YYNGEE. The CDR3 sequence is 16 residues long. V was clipped by 2 bases and J by 4 bases; unmatched bases: 7. The variable domain in full, with the rest retrieved from reference TRBV9 and TRBJ1-4, is DSGVTQTPKHLITATGQRVTLRCSPRSGDLSVYWYQQSLDQGLQFLIQYYNGEERAKGNILERFSAQQFPDLHSELNLSSLELGDSALYFCASSVGTGAFNEKLFFGSGTQLSVL.

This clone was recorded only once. CDR3 loop: CASLWGASNQPQHF. DNA for the CDR3: TGTGCCAGCTTGTGGGGGGCGAGCAATCAGCCCCAGCATTTT. The chain combines TRBV6-1 with TRBJ1-5; possible D gene TRBD1, 6 bases. Germline V gives CDR1 MNHNS, CDR2 SASEGT. CDR3 size: 14 residues. The V end lost 8 bases, the J end lost 1 base, and 12 bases lay between the germline ends.

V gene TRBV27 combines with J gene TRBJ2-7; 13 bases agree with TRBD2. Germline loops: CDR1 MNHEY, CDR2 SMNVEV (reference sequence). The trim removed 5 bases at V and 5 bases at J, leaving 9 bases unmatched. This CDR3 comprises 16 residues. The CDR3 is CASSTWAGTSGNEQYF. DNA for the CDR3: TGTGCCAGCAGTACTTGGGCCGGGACTAGCGGGAACGAGCAGTACTTC.

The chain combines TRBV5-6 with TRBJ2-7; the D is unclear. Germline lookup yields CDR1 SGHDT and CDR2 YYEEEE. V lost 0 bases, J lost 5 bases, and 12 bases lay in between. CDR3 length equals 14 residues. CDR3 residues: CASSLGGDFDEQYF. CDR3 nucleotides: TGTGCCAGCAGCTTGGGGGGTGACTTCGACGAGCAGTACTTC. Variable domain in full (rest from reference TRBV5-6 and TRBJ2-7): DAGVTQSPTHLIKTRGQQVTLRCSPKSGHDTVSWYQQALGQGPQFIFQYYEEEERQRGNFPDRFSGHQFPNYSSELNVNALLLGDSALYLCASSLGGDFDEQYFGPGTRLTVT.

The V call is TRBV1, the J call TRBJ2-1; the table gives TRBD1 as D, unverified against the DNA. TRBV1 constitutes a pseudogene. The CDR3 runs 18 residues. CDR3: CTSSAGEGNSNSYNEQFF. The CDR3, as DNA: TGCACCAGCAGCGCAGGGGAAGGTAACTCGAACTCCTACAATGAGCAGTTCTTC.

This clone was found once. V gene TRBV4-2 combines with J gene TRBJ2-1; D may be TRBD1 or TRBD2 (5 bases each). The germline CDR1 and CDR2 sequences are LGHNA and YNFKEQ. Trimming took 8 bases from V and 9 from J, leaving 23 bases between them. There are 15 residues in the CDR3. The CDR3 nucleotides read TGTGCCAGCTCTAAAGGGGACCGCGACCTCCTTGAGCAGTTCTTC. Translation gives CASSKGDRDLLEQFF.

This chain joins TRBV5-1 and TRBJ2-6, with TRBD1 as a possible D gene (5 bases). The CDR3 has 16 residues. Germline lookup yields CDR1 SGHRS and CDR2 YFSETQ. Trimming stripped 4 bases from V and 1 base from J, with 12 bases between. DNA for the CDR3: TGCGCCAGCAGCCGAGGATCAGGGTCTGGGGCCAACGTCCTGACTTTC. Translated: CASSRGSGSGANVLTF.

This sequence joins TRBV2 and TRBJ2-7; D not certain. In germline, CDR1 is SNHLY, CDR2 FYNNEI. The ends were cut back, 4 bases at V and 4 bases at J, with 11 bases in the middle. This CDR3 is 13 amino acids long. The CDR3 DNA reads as TGTGCCAGCAGTGGCGTGGGTGGGTACGAGCAGTACTTC. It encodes CASSGVGGYEQYF.

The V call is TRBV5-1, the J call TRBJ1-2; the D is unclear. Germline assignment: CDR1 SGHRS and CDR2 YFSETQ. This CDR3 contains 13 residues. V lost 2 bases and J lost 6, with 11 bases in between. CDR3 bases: TGCGCCAGCAGCTTTCAACTTGCGGATGGCTACACCTTC. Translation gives CASSFQLADGYTF. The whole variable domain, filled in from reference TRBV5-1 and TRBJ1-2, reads KAGVTQTPRYLIKTRGQQVTLSCSPISGHRSVSWYQQTPGQGLQFLFEYFSETQRNKGNFPGRFSGRQFSNSRSEMNVSTLELGDSALYLCASSFQLADGYTFGSGTRLTVV.

For the CDR3, the DNA is TGCGCCAGCAGCTCAGGACAGGGGGCAAAGACCCAGTACTTC. Amino acid sequence: CASSSGQGAKTQYF. This sequence joins TRBV5-1 and TRBJ2-5; 11 positions match TRBD1. The J segment lost 6 bases and the V segment lost 3 bases, leaving 4 bases of the junction unmatched. CDR1 is SGHRS and CDR2 is YFSETQ in the germline V gene. The CDR3 totals 14 residues. The full variable domain, its missing parts supplied by reference TRBV5-1 and TRBJ2-5, is KAGVTQTPRYLIKTRGQQVTLSCSPISGHRSVSWYQQTPGQGLQFLFEYFSETQRNKGNFPGRFSGRQFSNSRSEMNVSTLELGDSALYLCASSSGQGAKTQYFGPGTRLLVL.

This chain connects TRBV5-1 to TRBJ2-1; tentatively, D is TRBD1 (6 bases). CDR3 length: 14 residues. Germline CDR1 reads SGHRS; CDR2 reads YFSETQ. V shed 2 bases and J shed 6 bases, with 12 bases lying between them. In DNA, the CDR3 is TGCGCCAGCAGCTTAGTTACAGGGACCAATGAGCAGTTCTTC. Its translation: CASSLVTGTNEQFF. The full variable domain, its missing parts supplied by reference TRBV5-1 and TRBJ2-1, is KAGVTQTPRYLIKTRGQQVTLSCSPISGHRSVSWYQQTPGQGLQFLFEYFSETQRNKGNFPGRFSGRQFSNSRSEMNVSTLELGDSALYLCASSLVTGTNEQFFGPGTRLTVL.

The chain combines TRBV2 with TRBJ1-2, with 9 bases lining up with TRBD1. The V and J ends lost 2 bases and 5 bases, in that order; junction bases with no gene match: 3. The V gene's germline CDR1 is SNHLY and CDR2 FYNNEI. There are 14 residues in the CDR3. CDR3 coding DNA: TGTGCCAGCAGTGAATCCGGGACAGGGTATGGCTACACCTTC. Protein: CASSESGTGYGYTF. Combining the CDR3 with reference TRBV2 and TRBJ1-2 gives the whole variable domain EPEVTQTPSHQVTQMGQEVILRCVPISNHLYFYWYRQILGQKVEFLVSFYNNEISEKSEIFDDQFSVERPDGSNFTLKIRSTKLEDSAMYFCASSESGTGYGYTFGSGTRLTVV.

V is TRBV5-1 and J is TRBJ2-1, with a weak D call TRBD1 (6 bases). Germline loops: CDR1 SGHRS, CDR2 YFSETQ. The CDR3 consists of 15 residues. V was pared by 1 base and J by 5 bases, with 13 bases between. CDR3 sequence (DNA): TGCGCCAGCAGCTTGTGGCAGGGGAAAGACAATGAGCAGTTCTTC. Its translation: CASSLWQGKDNEQFF.

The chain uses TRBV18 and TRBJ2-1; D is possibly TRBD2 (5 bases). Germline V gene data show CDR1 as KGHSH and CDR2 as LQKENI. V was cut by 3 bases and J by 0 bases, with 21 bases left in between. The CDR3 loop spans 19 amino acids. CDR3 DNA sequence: TGTGCCAGCTCACCTGATCTTAACGGGGATTATAGCTCCTACAATGAGCAGTTCTTC. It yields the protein CASSPDLNGDYSSYNEQFF.

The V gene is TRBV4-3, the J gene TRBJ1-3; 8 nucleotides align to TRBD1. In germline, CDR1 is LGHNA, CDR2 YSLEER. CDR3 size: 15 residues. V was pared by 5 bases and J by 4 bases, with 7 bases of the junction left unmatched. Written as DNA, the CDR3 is TGCGCCAGCAGCTCGACAGGGGAGGTCGGAAACACCATATATTTT. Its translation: CASSSTGEVGNTIYF.

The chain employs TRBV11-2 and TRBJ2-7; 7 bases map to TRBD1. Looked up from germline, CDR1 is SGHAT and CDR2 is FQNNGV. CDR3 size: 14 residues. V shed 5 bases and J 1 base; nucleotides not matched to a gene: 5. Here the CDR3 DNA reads TGTGCCAGCAGCCAGAGACAGGGTTCCTACGAGCAGTACTTC. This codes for CASSQRQGSYEQYF.

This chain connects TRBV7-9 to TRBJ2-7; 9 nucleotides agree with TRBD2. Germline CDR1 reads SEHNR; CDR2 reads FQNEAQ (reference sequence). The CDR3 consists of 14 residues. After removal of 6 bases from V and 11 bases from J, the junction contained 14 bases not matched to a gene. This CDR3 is CASSLSGGSGSEYF. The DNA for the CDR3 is TGTGCCAGCAGTTTATCCGGGGGTAGCGGGAGTGAGTACTTC. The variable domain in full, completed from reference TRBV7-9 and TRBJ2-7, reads DTGVSQNPRHKITKRGQNVTFRCDPISEHNRLYWYRQTLGQGPEFLTYFQNEAQLEKSRLLSDRFSAERPKGSFSTLEIQRTEQGDSAMYLCASSLSGGSGSEYFGPGTRLTVT.

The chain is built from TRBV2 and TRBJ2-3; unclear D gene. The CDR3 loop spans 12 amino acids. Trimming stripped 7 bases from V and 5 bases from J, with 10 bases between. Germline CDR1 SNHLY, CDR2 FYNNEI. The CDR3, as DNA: TGTGCCAGCAACCAGTTCCTAGATACGCAGTATTTT. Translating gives CASNQFLDTQYF.

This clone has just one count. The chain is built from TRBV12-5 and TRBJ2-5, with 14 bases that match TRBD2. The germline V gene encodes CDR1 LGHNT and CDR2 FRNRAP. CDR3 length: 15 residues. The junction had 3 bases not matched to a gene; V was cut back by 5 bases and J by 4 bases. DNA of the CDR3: TGTGCTAGTGGTCTCGGACTAGCGGGAGGAGAGACCCAGTACTTC. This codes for CASGLGLAGGETQYF.